This TCR beta chain is drawn from a study of blood T cells in healthy people across ages. Study results and caveats: What prevented conclusive comparison of naive and antigen-experienced cells was that PBMCs were unsorted.

This clonotype showed up just a few times. The antigen is undetermined. A J-beta primer mix and a sample-barcoded 5' primer were used in a second PCR of roughly 6 to 11 cycles. TCRdb reprocessed the 5' RACE reads with MiXCR, giving one entry per CDR3 protein. Among 600,000 to 850,000 distinct CDR3 sequences, 25% were seen once, and the ten largest hold more than 7.5%. The data were also submitted as part of a second study, on T cells of mothers and their children.

The source of this sequence is a boy between 10 and 17 years old in good health. The specimen was blood.

Here the CDR3 reads CASSRGTSGVIPKNIQYF. Written as DNA, the CDR3 is TGTGCCAGCAGCCGCGGGACTAGCGGGGTCATCCCCAAAAACATTCAGTACTTC. The J gene is TRBJ2-4, the V gene TRBV27; 13 nucleotides line up with TRBD2. There are 18 residues in the CDR3. In germline, CDR1 is MNHEY, CDR2 SMNVEV (reference sequence). Trimming took 6 bases from V and 2 from J; bases not matched to a gene: 10.